One sample yielded the 21 T cell receptor beta chains listed below, sequenced in a study of metastatic and nonmetastatic thyroid tumors. Until they underwent thyroid surgery, no patient had received any treatment. TCRdb re-analyzed the PCR reads through MiXCR. Among about 16,000 clones, 30% to 35% were seen once, and the ten largest hold 8% to 11%. The sample was blood. The receptors stem from a female donor with papillary thyroid cancer or a benign thyroid nodule (not recorded which). Some clones in this sample may be carry-over from other donors' samples.

This clone counts as medium-sized. This chain connects TRBV30 to TRBJ2-7; 9 nucleotides agree with TRBD1. The junction had 10 bases not matched to a gene; V was cut back by 5 bases and J by 5 bases. Germline V gives CDR1 GTSNPN, CDR2 SVGIG (reference sequence). The CDR3 consists of 14 residues. CDR3 sequence reads: CAWSRTGEVDEQYF. The DNA for the CDR3 is TGTGCCTGGTCTAGGACAGGGGAGGTCGACGAGCAGTACTTC.

This chain links TRBV4-3 with TRBJ2-6, with 13 bases fitting TRBD2. From germline, CDR1 is LGHNA and CDR2 YSLEER. J lost 0 bases, V lost 6 bases, and 2 bases had no gene match. The CDR3 extends over 17 amino acids. The DNA for the CDR3 is TGCGCCAGCAGTCGACTAGCGGGGGGCTCTGGGGCCAACGTCCTGACTTTC. It specifies CASSRLAGGSGANVLTF.

The chain links TRBV6-1 to TRBJ2-2; 14 positions agree with TRBD2. The CDR3 extends over 14 amino acids. Germline V gene lookup returns CDR1 MNHNS and CDR2 SASEGT. The V gene end was trimmed by 8 bases and the J gene end by 5 bases; junction bases not matched to a gene: 1. The CDR3 DNA reads TGTGCCAGCGGACTAGCGGGAGGTACCGGGGAGCTGTTTTTT. This codes for CASGLAGGTGELFF.

The J gene is TRBJ2-2, the V gene TRBV7-8; D might be TRBD2 (5 bases). The CDR3 length is 18 residues. V was shortened by 5 bases and J by 0 bases, with 19 bases between the two germline ends. Germline assignment: CDR1 SGHVS and CDR2 FQNEAQ. The CDR3 loop is CASSPIGLDFANTGELFF. In DNA, the CDR3 is TGTGCCAGCAGCCCTATAGGACTGGACTTTGCGAACACCGGGGAGCTGTTTTTT.

V is TRBV11-2 and J is TRBJ1-5; 11 bases agree with TRBD1. The length of the CDR3 is 16 residues. V shed 5 bases, J shed 3 bases, and the junction held 6 bases outside the gene matches. Germline V gene data show CDR1 as SGHAT and CDR2 as FQNNGV. For the CDR3, the DNA is TGTGCCAGCAGCCCAGGGACAGGGGGGTACAATCAGCCCCAGCATTTT. This codes for CASSPGTGGYNQPQHF.

This clone occurred many times. Relative to the germline gene, one junction end is altered; a read error may explain this. This chain connects TRBV11-1 to TRBJ2-5; 12 bases are shared with TRBD2. The CDR3 totals 18 residues. Germline V CDR1 and CDR2: SGHAT, FQDESV (reference sequence). The CDR3 region is CANSSLSLAGGGRETQYF. The CDR3 nucleotides read TGTGCCAACAGCTCCCTGTCGCTAGCGGGGGGGGGTCGGGAGACCCAGTACTTC.

This clone has ten or more counts. It may be a read error: a sequence one base away is much more abundant. The V and J genes are TRBV6-2 or TRBV6-3 and TRBJ1-1; D remains unclear. The CDR3 is 14 amino acids. V lost 7 bases and J lost 8, with 20 bases in between. Germline assignment: CDR1 MNHEY and CDR2 SVGEGT. CDR3 region: CASIPARLGREAFF. CDR3 nucleotides: TGTGCCAGCATCCCCGCGCGTTTGGGGAGAGAAGCTTTCTTT.

This clone was recorded a few times. The rearrangement joins TRBV12-5 to TRBJ2-1; D gene unclear. Trimming took off 3 bases at V and 4 bases at J, with 7 bases between the two ends. Germline V gene data show CDR1 as LGHNT and CDR2 as FRNRAP. This CDR3 is built from 13 residues. This CDR3 reads CASGFLGYNEQFF. CDR3 bases: TGTGCTAGTGGTTTCTTAGGGTACAATGAGCAGTTCTTC.

V usage is TRBV19 and J usage is TRBJ2-1; 9 positions match TRBD2. Looked up from germline, CDR1 is LNHDA and CDR2 is SQIVND (reference sequence). Trimming removed 4 bases from V and 3 bases from J; junction bases left unmatched: 7. The CDR3 consists of 16 residues. CDR3 DNA: TGTGCCAGTAGTACCATAGCGGGAGCGGGCTACAATGAGCAGTTCTTC. As protein: CASSTIAGAGYNEQFF.

This clone came up a few times. This rearrangement joins TRBV2 to TRBJ1-1; 8 bases align to TRBD1. From germline, CDR1 is SNHLY and CDR2 FYNNEI. V dropped 6 bases and J dropped 11; count of bases not matched to a gene: 5. This CDR3 contains 11 residues. CDR3 nucleotides: TGTGCCAGCAGCGCAGGGGGCCAGGCTTTCTTT. Its translation: CASSAGGQAFF.

V gene TRBV20-1 combines with J gene TRBJ2-7, with D perhaps matching TRBD2 (6 bases). V shed 0 bases and J shed 0 bases, with 18 bases lying between them. Germline V gives CDR1 DFQATT, CDR2 SNEGSKA (reference sequence). The CDR3 consists of 17 residues. The chain's CDR3 is CSARDLGRRSSSYEQYF. CDR3 DNA sequence: TGCAGTGCTAGAGATTTGGGGAGGCGGTCCTCCTCCTACGAGCAGTACTTC.

This clone was observed many times. V gene TRBV7-9 combines with J gene TRBJ1-2; no reliable D call. The V and J ends lost 5 bases and 4 bases respectively, with 17 bases between them. Germline V CDR1 and CDR2: SEHNR, FQNEAQ (reference sequence). The CDR3 runs 15 residues. CDR3 protein: CASSPSSPRGYGYTF. The CDR3 DNA follows: TGTGCCAGCAGCCCCAGTTCCCCGCGGGGCTATGGCTACACCTTC.

The chain's CDR3 is CASTNVEQGNEKLFF. The CDR3 nucleotides read TGTGCCAGCACCAATGTAGAGCAGGGGAACGAAAAACTGTTTTTT. This sequence joins TRBV7-9 and TRBJ1-4; D is perhaps TRBD1 (6 bases). The V and J ends lost 7 bases and 8 bases respectively, with 20 bases between them. Germline CDR1 is SEHNR and CDR2 is FQNEAQ (reference sequence). This CDR3 has 15 residues.

This clone was recorded many times. The rearrangement uses TRBV5-6 and TRBJ2-7; weak D call: TRBD2 (7 bases). Germline CDR1 is SGHDT and CDR2 is YYEEEE. V was shortened by 4 bases and J by 2 bases, with 22 bases between the two germline ends. The CDR3 has 17 amino acids. Here the CDR3 reads CASSPSPGGGRAYEQYF. The CDR3 nucleotides are TGTGCCAGCAGCCCATCGCCGGGGGGCGGAAGAGCCTACGAGCAGTACTTC.

This clone was seen more than once but under ten times. The CDR3 sequence is CATSAGYEQYF. DNA of the CDR3: TGTGCCACCAGTGCGGGGTACGAGCAGTACTTC. The rearrangement links TRBV24-1 to TRBJ2-7, with D perhaps TRBD2 (5 bases). From germline, CDR1 is KGHDR and CDR2 SFDVKD. The V end lost 5 bases, the J end lost 4 bases, and 5 bases lay between the germline ends. The CDR3 contains 11 residues.

This clone was seen repeatedly, ten times or more. The CDR3 DNA is TGTGCCAGCAGCTTAGGACCCGCACAGGCGTCTCTTTCCCCATTCATTCAGCCCCAGCATTTT. Its translation is CASSLGPAQASLSPFIQPQHF. The chain joins TRBV11-3 to TRBJ1-5, with a weak D call TRBD1 (5 bases). This CDR3 contains 21 residues. V gave up 1 base and J gave up 6 bases, with 31 bases separating them. CDR1 is SGHNT, CDR2 YENEEA, per germline.

The J gene is TRBJ2-5, the V gene TRBV6-1; D gene unclear. This CDR3 comprises 13 residues. The V gene's germline CDR1 is MNHNS and CDR2 SASEGT. V was pared by 2 bases and J by 2 bases, with 6 bases between. CDR3 nucleotide sequence: TGTGCCAGCAGTGAACTAGAACAAGAGACCCAGTACTTC. As protein: CASSELEQETQYF.

This clone is labeled medium-sized. The gene calls are TRBV6-1 and TRBJ2-5; D is possibly TRBD2 (6 bases). Per the germline V gene, CDR1 is MNHNS and CDR2 is SASEGT. CDR3 length: 15 amino acids. Trimming took off 6 bases at V and 4 bases at J, with 18 bases between the two ends. The CDR3 sequence is CASRRTGTGGETQYF. CDR3 coding DNA: TGTGCCAGCAGAAGGACCGGGACCGGGGGAGAGACCCAGTACTTC.

This clone is medium-sized by share. This chain joins TRBV12-3 or TRBV12-4 and TRBJ2-3; 10 nucleotides match TRBD2. Trimming removed 7 bases from V and 3 bases from J; junction bases left unmatched: 7. This CDR3 has 15 amino acids. CDR3 nucleotide sequence: TGTGCCAGCATACTCTCTAGCGGGGGTACAGATACGCAGTATTTT. Its protein product is CASILSSGGTDTQYF.

This clone was counted a single time. This chain uses TRBV20-1 with TRBJ1-1; D not resolved. This CDR3 region has 14 residues. Germline CDR1 is DFQATT and CDR2 is SNEGSKA (reference sequence). V gave up 1 base and J gave up 0 bases, with 9 bases separating them. Written as DNA, the CDR3 is TGCAGTGCTAGAGTTTGCGGTATGAACACTGAAGCTTTCTTT. Translated, it gives CSARVCGMNTEAFF.

V and J are TRBV20-1 and TRBJ2-7, with 10 nucleotides matching TRBD1. Germline assignment: CDR1 DFQATT and CDR2 SNEGSKA (reference sequence). With V trimmed by 5 bases and J by 3 bases, 4 bases remained unmatched. This CDR3 is 13 amino acids long. The CDR3 coding sequence is TGCAGTGCTCCGGGACAGGGGATCTACGAGCAGTACTTC. It encodes CSAPGQGIYEQYF.